The sequence of this T cell receptor beta chain was determined in a study of cytomegalovirus exposure and HLA in healthy donors. The PCR made use of 60 Vbeta and 13 Jbeta primers. The repertoire was sequenced with immunoSEQ multiplex PCR; TCRdb's copy has only in-frame clones and lacks some. The sample lists some 71,000 clones, about 71% occurring once. Remarks on this clone: Its antigen is unknown.

Study-wide points: Across donors, sequencing depth was assumed by presence/absence analyses to be roughly uniform. An analysis was carried out at a later point. It showed that HLA-associated TCR beta chains were more clonally expanded than equally common non-associated chains.

The CDR3 sequence is 14 residues long. Germline-derived CDR1 and CDR2 are SNHLY and FYNNEI. Deletions cut 7 bases from V and 2 bases from J, with 14 bases between. The clonotype was recovered from a woman aged 45-60 years in good health and CMV-seropositive. This sequence joins TRBV2 and TRBJ1-1; D is unclear. The sequenced sample was PBMCs. The CDR3 sequence: CASIRPIVNTEAFF. In DNA form, the CDR3 reads TGTGCCAGCATCCGCCCTATCGTCAACACTGAAGCTTTCTTT. The full variable domain, with the rest looked up from reference TRBV2 and TRBJ1-1, is EPEVTQTPSHQVTQMGQEVILRCVPISNHLYFYWYRQILGQKVEFLVSFYNNEISEKSEIFDDQFSVERPDGSNFTLKIRSTKLEDSAMYFCASIRPIVNTEAFFGQGTRLTVV.